The 13 T cell receptor beta chains below were found in one sample sequenced in a study of T cells after posttransplantation cyclophosphamide. Controls had myeloablative marrow grafts with methotrexate and calcineurin inhibitor, sampled at 1 year. The repertoire was sequenced with immunoSEQ multiplex PCR; TCRdb's copy has only in-frame clones and lacks some. Of some 21,000 clones listed, 80% to 90% were seen once; the top ten hold roughly 2.1%. The sequences come from PBMCs, collected 350 to 400 days after allogeneic stem cell transplant with calcineurin inhibitor and methotrexate. The receptors come from a female patient in her 30s who received an allogeneic stem cell transplant from an unrelated donor, was CMV-positive, and had acute and chronic GVHD. Some T cells may originate from the graft donor.

The CDR3 nucleotides are TGTGCCAGCAGCTTATGGCGGGGAGGTAGCACCGGGGAGCTGTTTTTT. Translation gives CASSLWRGGSTGELFF. This chain links TRBV7-9 with TRBJ2-2, with D maybe TRBD2 (6 bases). The CDR3 extends over 16 amino acids. V was shortened by 2 bases and J by 4 bases, with 14 bases between the two germline ends. CDR1 and CDR2 (germline): SEHNR, FQNEAQ (reference sequence). Full variable domain (rest looked up from reference TRBV7-9 and TRBJ2-2): DTGVSQNPRHKITKRGQNVTFRCDPISEHNRLYWYRQTLGQGPEFLTYFQNEAQLEKSRLLSDRFSAERPKGSFSTLEIQRTEQGDSAMYLCASSLWRGGSTGELFFGEGSRLTVL.

V is TRBV7-9 and J is TRBJ1-2; D is unresolved. This CDR3 has 14 amino acids. The germline V gene encodes CDR1 SEHNR and CDR2 FQNEAQ (reference sequence). Deletions cut 1 base from V and 9 bases from J, with 15 bases between. The CDR3 coding sequence is TGTGCCAGCAGCTTAGTAGGCGGAGGCGAAAGCTACACCTTC. Its protein is CASSLVGGGESYTF.

The chain has TRBV19 and TRBJ1-6; D not certain. This CDR3 is built from 13 residues. Germline loops: CDR1 LNHDA, CDR2 SQIVND (reference sequence). V was clipped by 5 bases and J by 10 bases, with 12 bases between them. DNA of the CDR3: TGTGCCAGTAGTTGGAGGGATGACTCACCCCTCCACTTT. Translated: CASSWRDDSPLHF. Full variable domain (outside the CDR3, taken from reference TRBV19 and TRBJ1-6): DGGITQSPKYLFRKEGQNVTLSCEQNLNHDAMYWYRQDPGQGLRLIYYSQIVNDFQKGDIAEGYSVSREKKESFPLTVTSAQKNPTAFYLCASSWRDDSPLHFGNGTRLTVT.

The chain recombines TRBV6-6 with TRBJ1-4, with D possibly TRBD1 on 5 matching bases. The CDR3 contains 14 residues. V was shortened by 8 bases and J by 4 bases, with 14 bases between the two germline ends. Germline CDR1 MNHNY, CDR2 SVGAGI (reference sequence). The CDR3 DNA reads TGTGCCAGCCGGCCGAGGGGACTTAATGAAAAACTGTTTTTT. Translating it yields CASRPRGLNEKLFF.

The CDR3 coding sequence is TGTGCCAGCAGCAGGACAGCGACAGAGACCCAGTACTTC. It encodes CASSRTATETQYF. V gene TRBV11-3 combines with J gene TRBJ2-5; D may be TRBD1 (6 bases). The CDR3 covers 13 residues. Germline V gene data show CDR1 as SGHNT and CDR2 as YENEEA. V lost 5 bases to trimming and J lost 4 bases, with 11 bases between them.

The chain has TRBV9 and TRBJ2-5, with 7 positions matching TRBD1. TRBJ2-7 matches the DNA end more closely, so the J call is doubtful. Per germline, CDR1 SGDLS and CDR2 YYNGEE. The CDR3 is made up of 13 amino acids. The CDR3 nucleotides read TGTGCCAGCAGCGGTAGGGACAGCTACGAGCAGTACTTC. Residues: CASSGRDSYEQYF.

This clone was counted a single time. The chain employs TRBV7-2 and TRBJ1-2; D gene ambiguous. This CDR3 is built from 14 residues. Germline V lookup: CDR1 SGHTA, CDR2 FQGNSA. Between the trimmed V and J ends, which lost 4 bases and 8 bases, there was a span of 17 bases. The CDR3 loop reads CASSSSGQRRGYTF. The CDR3 nucleotides are TGTGCCAGCAGCTCAAGCGGGCAGCGGAGGGGCTACACCTTC.

The chain employs TRBV10-3 and TRBJ2-7; D may be TRBD2 (5 bases). Germline CDR1 is ENHRY and CDR2 is SYGVKD. Between the trimmed V and J ends, which lost 11 bases and 0 bases, there was a span of 14 bases. The CDR3 runs 13 residues. CDR3 in DNA: TGTGCCGCCGGGAACATAGCCTCCTACGAGCAGTACTTC. Translating gives CAAGNIASYEQYF.

V gene TRBV7-3 combines with J gene TRBJ2-2; D is possibly TRBD2 (7 bases). V was cut by 5 bases and J by 4 bases, with 17 bases left in between. Germline CDR1 and CDR2: SGHTA and FQGTGA. This CDR3 has 16 residues. CDR3 in amino acids: CASSQWAGAGTGELFF. Written as DNA, the CDR3 is TGTGCCAGCAGCCAATGGGCGGGGGCTGGCACCGGGGAGCTGTTTTTT.

This clone appeared a few times. V and J are TRBV6-5 and TRBJ2-5; 9 bases agree with TRBD2. J gave up 5 bases and V 8 bases, and 6 bases lay outside the gene matches. CDR3 length: 13 amino acids. Germline V gene data show CDR1 as MNHEY and CDR2 as SVGAGI. The CDR3 spells CASLAGGLETQYF. The CDR3 bases are TGTGCCAGCTTGGCGGGGGGGCTGGAGACCCAGTACTTC.

This clone appeared a few times. The chain links TRBV10-2 to TRBJ2-6; no firm D call. This CDR3 has 13 amino acids. V shed 7 bases and J shed 0 bases, with 4 bases lying between them. Germline values: CDR1 WSHSY, CDR2 SAAADI. The CDR3 DNA reads TGCGCCAGCACGGGCTCTGGGGCCAACGTCCTGACTTTC. Translation: CASTGSGANVLTF.

The V and J genes are TRBV7-9 and TRBJ1-2, with TRBD1 as a possible D gene (6 bases). Germline V CDR1 and CDR2: SEHNR, FQNEAQ (reference sequence). The CDR3 loop spans 15 amino acids. Trimming took off 3 bases at V and 6 bases at J, with 17 bases between the two ends. CDR3 protein: CASSFTGQGRNGYTF. DNA of the CDR3: TGTGCCAGCAGCTTTACAGGTCAGGGGAGAAATGGCTACACCTTC.

The V call is TRBV25-1, the J call TRBJ2-4; 7 bases map to TRBD1. Germline V gene sequence: CDR1 MGHDK, CDR2 SYGVNS. The CDR3 consists of 11 residues. V was pared by 6 bases and J by 8 bases, with 1 base of the junction left unmatched. DNA of the CDR3: TGTGCCAGCAGCCAGGGGGACATTCAGTACTTC. Protein product: CASSQGDIQYF.